This T cell receptor (beta chain) came from a study of T cell responses to AZD1222 COVID-19 vaccine. Generated by immunoSEQ multiplex PCR, the TCRdb table keeps only in-frame clones and is missing some. The sample holds around 80,000 clones, roughly 90% seen once. This clone has just one count. What it recognizes is unknown. Broader study findings: Vaccine-associated CD4 TCRs ranged over spike, dominating at 160-218 and 743-854.

This CDR3 has 12 residues. V was clipped by 9 bases and J by 7 bases, with 16 bases between them. The V gene's germline CDR1 is SNHLY and CDR2 FYNNEI. Sample: peripheral blood, taken on day 0 of AZD1222 vaccination. The sequence was collected from an adult in good health. The J gene is TRBJ2-7, the V gene TRBV2; D is unclear. DNA of the CDR3: TGTGCCAGTGGGCTCTCCCGATGGGAGCAGTACGTC. This gives the protein CASGLSRWEQYV.